A selection of T cell receptor beta chains follows, all from one sample in a study of blood T cell repertoires in COVID-19. Some clones are missing from TCRdb's copy, which holds only in-frame ones; the method was immunoSEQ multiplex PCR. The sample holds some 350,000 clones, more than 75% seen once. The sample taken for sequencing was peripheral blood. The source of these receptors is a human donor in a cohort sampled during active COVID-19. Both conserved end residues are part of each CDR3. Fields, in order: J gene, clone size, D gene, V gene, CDR3 protein, CDR3 DNA. D genes are given only for firm matches. For some rows the clone size is stated as once, few or many, or as a class when expanded; others skip it.

j_gene: TRBJ2-5; abundance: -; d_gene: -; v_gene: TRBV28; CDR3aa: CASSLNRGQETQYF; CDR3nt: TGTGCCAGCAGTTTAAACCGGGGCCAAGAGACCCAGTACTTC
j_gene: TRBJ2-1; abundance: once; d_gene: -; v_gene: TRBV10-3; CDR3aa: CAIMARLEAYNEQFF; CDR3nt: TGTGCCATCATGGCCCGCCTAGAAGCCTACAATGAGCAGTTCTTC
j_gene: TRBJ1-1; abundance: -; d_gene: -; v_gene: TRBV9; CDR3aa: CASSVGGRGTEAFF; CDR3nt: TGTGCCAGCAGCGTAGGCGGGAGGGGCACTGAAGCTTTCTTT
j_gene: TRBJ1-5; abundance: -; d_gene: -; v_gene: TRBV28; CDR3aa: CASSQGTANYQPQHF; CDR3nt: TGTGCCAGCAGCCAGGGGACGGCCAATTATCAGCCCCAGCATTTT
j_gene: TRBJ2-7; abundance: -; d_gene: -; v_gene: TRBV27; CDR3aa: CASSLSSLLTYEQYF; CDR3nt: TGTGCCAGCAGTTTATCGTCTCTGCTAACCTACGAGCAGTACTTC
j_gene: TRBJ1-2; abundance: -; d_gene: -; v_gene: TRBV2; CDR3aa: CASRVTDRSYGYTF; CDR3nt: TGTGCCAGCAGAGTTACAGACAGGTCCTATGGCTACACCTTC
j_gene: TRBJ2-7; abundance: -; d_gene: TRBD2; v_gene: TRBV6-5; CDR3aa: CASSPLLAASDEQYF; CDR3nt: TGTGCCAGCAGTCCCCTCCTAGCGGCTTCAGACGAGCAGTACTTC
j_gene: TRBJ1-5; abundance: -; d_gene: -; v_gene: TRBV12-3/TRBV12-4; CDR3aa: CASSYNSNQPQHF; CDR3nt: TGTGCCAGCAGTTACAATAGCAATCAGCCCCAGCATTTT
j_gene: TRBJ2-1; abundance: -; d_gene: -; v_gene: TRBV19; CDR3aa: CASTPSRYSSYNEQFF; CDR3nt: TGTGCCAGTACCCCCTCCAGGTACAGCTCCTACAATGAGCAGTTCTTC
j_gene: TRBJ2-1; abundance: -; d_gene: TRBD2; v_gene: TRBV5-3; CDR3aa: CARSSGLAGPSYNEQFF; CDR3nt: TGTGCCAGAAGCTCGGGACTAGCGGGGCCTTCCTACAATGAGCAGTTCTTC
j_gene: TRBJ1-6; abundance: -; d_gene: -; v_gene: TRBV19; CDR3aa: CASSMGAGYNSPLHF; CDR3nt: TGTGCCAGTAGTATGGGGGCCGGCTATAATTCACCCCTCCACTTT
j_gene: TRBJ1-5; abundance: -; d_gene: -; v_gene: TRBV10-3; CDR3aa: CAIQAQADQPQHF; CDR3nt: TGTGCCATCCAGGCACAGGCTGATCAGCCCCAGCATTTT
j_gene: TRBJ1-4; abundance: -; d_gene: TRBD1; v_gene: TRBV4-1; CDR3aa: CASSPSDRRFSTNEKLFF; CDR3nt: TGCGCCAGCAGCCCTTCGGACAGGCGATTCTCAACTAATGAAAAACTGTTTTTT
j_gene: TRBJ2-7; abundance: -; d_gene: -; v_gene: TRBV7-2; CDR3aa: CASSLARGTYEQYF; CDR3nt: TGTGCCAGCAGCTTAGCCCGTGGCACCTACGAGCAGTACTTC
j_gene: TRBJ2-7; abundance: few; d_gene: -; v_gene: TRBV5-1; CDR3aa: CASSLADSAYEQYF; CDR3nt: TGCGCCAGCAGCTTGGCAGACAGCGCCTACGAGCAGTACTTC
j_gene: TRBJ2-7; abundance: -; d_gene: -; v_gene: TRBV2; CDR3aa: CASSDPPLVYEQYF; CDR3nt: TGTGCCAGCAGTGACCCCCCCCTAGTCTACGAGCAGTACTTC
j_gene: TRBJ2-7; abundance: once; d_gene: -; v_gene: TRBV6-2/TRBV6-3; CDR3aa: CASSYAGKSYEQYF; CDR3nt: TGTGCCAGCAGTTACGCGGGGAAATCCTACGAGCAGTACTTC
j_gene: TRBJ1-1; abundance: -; d_gene: -; v_gene: TRBV6-1; CDR3aa: CASSEAGHTEAFF; CDR3nt: TGTGCCAGCAGTGAGGCAGGGCACACTGAAGCTTTCTTT
j_gene: TRBJ2-1; abundance: once; d_gene: TRBD2; v_gene: TRBV29-1; CDR3aa: CSVEGGYNEQFF; CDR3nt: TGCAGCGTTGAGGGGGGGTACAATGAGCAGTTCTTC
j_gene: TRBJ2-7; abundance: -; d_gene: TRBD1; v_gene: TRBV10-3; CDR3aa: CAIAGTGFYEQYF; CDR3nt: TGTGCCATCGCCGGGACAGGTTTCTACGAGCAGTACTTC
j_gene: TRBJ1-1; abundance: -; d_gene: -; v_gene: TRBV2; CDR3aa: CAARRTENTEAFF; CDR3nt: TGTGCCGCCCGTCGGACAGAGAACACTGAAGCTTTCTTT